This T cell receptor beta chain is from a study of blood T cell repertoires in COVID-19. Turning to the study itself: The origin of the acute and convalescent COVID-19 samples was the United States, Italy and Spain.

Per the authors' pipeline: Reference gene primer amplification gave nucleated cell count estimates. Measured with immunoSEQ multiplex PCR; TCRdb has only the in-frame clones, and not every one. V and J calls and clone size are as listed in that table; D and trimming were resolved from the DNA. The sample lists 310,000 or so clones, 75% to 90% occurring once. Sample: peripheral blood. This clonotype was obtained from a woman in her fifties or sixties who had recovered from COVID-19.

CDR3 in amino acids: CASSPLLMNTEAFF. The CDR3 bases are TGTGCCAGCAGCCCTCTCCTTATGAACACTGAAGCTTTCTTT. The chain carries TRBV7-2 and TRBJ1-1; no clear D. The length of the CDR3 is 14 residues. The germline V and J ends were trimmed by 5 bases and 0 bases, with 10 bases remaining between them. Germline V gene sequence: CDR1 SGHTA, CDR2 FQGNSA.